Below are 23 T cell receptor beta chains sequenced from a single sample in a study of T cell responses to AZD1222 COVID-19 vaccine. Method: immunoSEQ multiplex PCR; TCRdb's copy keeps in-frame clones and lacks some. Seen here are some 94,000 clones, around 94% observed once, and the top ten hold roughly 13%. The source material was peripheral blood, sampled on day 0 of AZD1222 vaccination. The receptors originated from an adult in good health.

The chain has TRBV2 and TRBJ1-2; unclear D gene. The germline V and J ends were trimmed by 7 bases and 2 bases, with 11 bases remaining between them. Germline V lookup: CDR1 SNHLY, CDR2 FYNNEI. The CDR3 loop spans 13 amino acids. DNA for the CDR3: TGTGCCAGCACCAAACAGACGAACTATGGCTACACCTTC. As protein: CASTKQTNYGYTF.

The chain combines TRBV9 with TRBJ1-6, with TRBD1 matching over 7 bases. Trimming at V came to 3 bases and at J to 6 bases, leaving 3 bases not matched to a gene. The germline V gene has CDR1 SGDLS and CDR2 YYNGEE. CDR3 size: 14 residues. The CDR3 DNA sequence: TGTGCCAGCAGCGAGCGGACAGGTAATTCACCCCTCCACTTT. It encodes CASSERTGNSPLHF.

The chain employs TRBV5-1 and TRBJ1-3; D call uncertain. The V end was cut by 0 bases, the J end by 0 bases, with 7 bases between. The CDR3 runs 15 residues. Germline lookup yields CDR1 SGHRS and CDR2 YFSETQ. The chain's CDR3 is CASSLGQTSGNTIYF. The CDR3 DNA sequence: TGCGCCAGCAGCTTGGGCCAGACCTCTGGAAACACCATATATTTT.

The chain recombines TRBV28 with TRBJ2-2; D possibly corresponds to TRBD2 (6 bases). CDR1 MDHEN and CDR2 SYDVKM come from the germline V gene. The CDR3 contains 17 residues. Trimming pared 11 bases from V and 7 bases from J, leaving 29 bases between. CDR3 coding DNA: TGTGCCTACTACCTCTGGCGGGGATTGCGAACCAGCGGGGAGCTGTTTTTT. Its protein is CAYYLWRGLRTSGELFF.

The V and J genes are TRBV7-8 and TRBJ1-5; no clear D. Trimming removed 7 bases at V and 2 bases at J, with 6 bases between. CDR1 and CDR2 (germline): SGHVS, FQNEAQ. CDR3 length equals 12 residues. CDR3 residues: CASTTGNQPQHF. In DNA, the CDR3 is TGTGCCAGCACCACCGGCAATCAGCCCCAGCATTTT.

The chain combines TRBV14 with TRBJ2-5; perhaps D is TRBD1 or TRBD2 (5 bases each). The CDR3 runs to 13 residues. V was pared by 4 bases and J by 5 bases, with 11 bases between. In germline, CDR1 is SGHDN, CDR2 FVKESK. DNA for the CDR3: TGTGCCAGCAGCCTATCGTGGGGGGAGACCCAGTACTTC. Translation: CASSLSWGETQYF.

This clone is a singleton in its sample. J is TRBJ2-1 and V is TRBV6-5, with D maybe TRBD2 (5 bases). Germline CDR1 is MNHEY and CDR2 is SVGAGI. The V end was cut by 4 bases, the J end by 9 bases, with 10 bases between. The CDR3 spans 12 residues. CDR3 residues: CASSSPGGEQFF. CDR3 sequence (DNA): TGTGCCAGCAGTTCCCCTGGAGGTGAGCAGTTCTTC.

The chain uses TRBV6-5 and TRBJ1-1; D is possibly TRBD1 (5 bases). The V gene lost 7 bases and the J gene lost 4 bases, with 13 bases spanning the gap. CDR1 and CDR2 from the germline V gene are MNHEY and SVGAGI. The CDR3 sequence is 13 residues long. In DNA form, the CDR3 reads TGTGCCAGCATTCCACGACAGCCCACTGAAGCTTTCTTT. Amino acids: CASIPRQPTEAFF.

V usage is TRBV2 and J usage is TRBJ2-1, with 7 bases lining up with TRBD1. J lost 8 bases, V lost 2 bases, and 3 bases had no gene match. The CDR3 runs to 13 residues. The germline CDR1 and CDR2 sequences are SNHLY and FYNNEI. CDR3 bases: TGTGCCAGCAGTGAACCTACAGGGGATGAGCAGTTCTTC. This translates into CASSEPTGDEQFF.

The chain couples TRBV12-3 or TRBV12-4 to TRBJ1-2; D is unclear. The CDR3 is made up of 13 amino acids. V lost 6 bases and J 0 bases, leaving 8 bases between the germline ends. The CDR3 sequence: CASSPVPNYGYTF. As DNA, the CDR3 is TGTGCCAGCAGCCCCGTCCCTAACTATGGCTACACCTTC.

V gene TRBV6-4 combines with J gene TRBJ1-5, with 9 bases fitting TRBD1. The CDR3 spans 16 residues. J gave up 4 bases and V 3 bases, and 7 bases lay outside the gene matches. Germline V gene data show CDR1 as MRHNA and CDR2 as SNTAGT. CDR3 loop: CASSDTTGGDNQPQHF. The CDR3 bases are TGTGCCAGCAGTGATACGACAGGGGGGGATAATCAGCCCCAGCATTTT.

This chain's CDR3 is CASSENRLGNTEAFF. The DNA of the CDR3 is TGTGCCAGCAGCGAAAACAGACTAGGGAACACTGAAGCTTTCTTT. This chain joins TRBV27 and TRBJ1-1; D remains unclear. With 6 bases removed from V and 1 base from J, the gap between germline ends came to 15 bases. Germline V gives CDR1 MNHEY, CDR2 SMNVEV (reference sequence). CDR3 length: 15 residues.

The chain is built from TRBV27 and TRBJ2-3; D is perhaps TRBD2 (6 bases). CDR3 length equals 14 residues. Germline-derived CDR1 and CDR2 are MNHEY and SMNVEV (reference sequence). Trimming cost V 5 bases and J 4 bases, with 13 bases left between them. CDR3 nucleotides: TGTGCCAGCAGTCCGACTAGAAGATCAGATACGCAGTATTTT. Protein: CASSPTRRSDTQYF.

In DNA form, the CDR3 reads TGTGCCAGCAGTTATACTAGCGGGGGGGATGAGCAGTACTTC. Amino acid sequence: CASSYTSGGDEQYF. The chain carries TRBV6-5 and TRBJ2-7, with 13 bases lining up with TRBD2. Germline CDR1 is MNHEY and CDR2 is SVGAGI. V lost 3 bases to trimming and J lost 7 bases; unmatched junction nucleotides: 3. The CDR3 consists of 14 residues.

This clone appeared once. The chain recombines TRBV6-1 with TRBJ1-3; no reliable D call. This CDR3 has 13 residues. Trimming left V 1 base short and J 5 bases short, with 6 bases between. Germline lookup yields CDR1 MNHNS and CDR2 SASEGT. Here the CDR3 reads CASSEEARNTIYF. The CDR3 nucleotides are TGTGCCAGCAGTGAAGAGGCAAGAAACACCATATATTTT.

This clone was seen a single time. The genes are TRBV19 and TRBJ1-5; D call uncertain. CDR1 and CDR2 from the germline V gene are LNHDA and SQIVND (reference sequence). The CDR3 is made up of 13 amino acids. The ends were cut back, 3 bases at V and 1 base at J, with 4 bases in the middle. CDR3 sequence (DNA): TGTGCCAGTAGTATGGCGAGCAATCAGCCCCAGCATTTT. It codes for CASSMASNQPQHF.

The chain carries TRBV10-3 and TRBJ2-7, with D maybe TRBD1 (7 bases). The ends were cut back, 0 bases at V and 0 bases at J, with 12 bases in the middle. This CDR3 comprises 16 residues. CDR1 and CDR2 (germline): ENHRY, SYGVKD. CDR3 sequence: CAISESGGQSSYEQYF. DNA for the CDR3: TGTGCCATCAGTGAGTCGGGGGGACAGAGCTCCTACGAGCAGTACTTC.

This clone came up a few times. The chain has TRBV7-9 and TRBJ2-1; D is possibly TRBD1 (6 bases). Trimming removed 7 bases at V and 0 bases at J, with 19 bases between. The CDR3 sequence is 17 residues long. Germline V gives CDR1 SEHNR, CDR2 FQNEAQ (reference sequence). CDR3 nucleotides: TGTGCCAGCACCACGGGTTGGGCGGACAGCTCCTACAATGAGCAGTTCTTC. Amino acids: CASTTGWADSSYNEQFF.

The rearrangement uses TRBV7-2 and TRBJ1-2, with D uncertain. Trimming took 1 base from V and 0 from J, leaving 9 bases between them. The CDR3 sequence is 15 residues long. Germline CDR1 reads SGHTA; CDR2 reads FQGNSA. The DNA of the CDR3 is TGTGCCAGCAGCTTAGTTCAACCAGCTAACTATGGCTACACCTTC. It specifies CASSLVQPANYGYTF.

The chain joins TRBV12-3 or TRBV12-4 to TRBJ1-6, with D possibly TRBD1 on 5 matching bases. V shed 5 bases and J shed 10 bases, with 12 bases lying between them. The CDR3 spans 13 residues. The CDR3 sequence: CASSGRDGSPLHF. In DNA form, the CDR3 reads TGTGCCAGCAGTGGGCGGGACGGCTCACCCCTCCACTTT.

This clone was seen a single time. The chain couples TRBV6-1 to TRBJ1-5; possible D gene TRBD1, 5 bases. Germline-derived CDR1 and CDR2 are MNHNS and SASEGT. Trimming took off 0 bases at V and 6 bases at J, with 9 bases between the two ends. The CDR3 contains 14 residues. This chain's CDR3 is CASSEAGGGQPQHF. The CDR3 nucleotides read TGTGCCAGCAGTGAAGCGGGGGGAGGTCAGCCCCAGCATTTT.

V is TRBV7-2 and J is TRBJ2-1, with 10 positions matching TRBD2. The ends lost 6 bases at V and 7 bases at J; junction bases unmatched: 12. The CDR3 sequence is 16 residues long. The germline V gene has CDR1 SGHTA and CDR2 FQGNSA. This CDR3 is CASRNLASGSRNEQFF. The CDR3 bases are TGTGCCAGCAGAAATCTCGCTAGCGGGAGTAGGAATGAGCAGTTCTTC.

V and J are TRBV7-2 and TRBJ1-5, with D unresolved. Germline loops: CDR1 SGHTA, CDR2 FQGNSA. This CDR3 has 18 residues. V lost 5 bases and J lost 0, with 20 bases in between. The CDR3 protein is CASSPTYIQIYSNQPQHF. CDR3 DNA sequence: TGTGCCAGCAGCCCTACTTATATCCAGATTTATAGCAATCAGCCCCAGCATTTT.